These T cell receptor beta chains were read from a single sample in a study of OX40 agonist ivuxolimab in advanced cancers. This table comes from immunoSEQ multiplex PCR, and its TCRdb copy is limited to in-frame clones, with some not included. The table includes 100,000 or so clones, about 96% detected once. The sequences come from CD4+ or CD8+ T cells sorted from blood, collected in a trial of the OX40 agonist ivuxolimab. The receptors shown here come from an adult with an advanced solid tumor such as melanoma, head and neck, liver or kidney cancer. Both conserved end residues are part of each CDR3. Each record gives: CDR3 DNA, CDR3 protein, clone size, V gene, J gene, D gene. The D gene is left open where the match is weak. Clone size, where shown, is once, few, many, or a class for clones that have expanded.

CDR3 DNA: TGTGCCAGCAGTTACTCAGGGACAGTATACTATGGCTACACCTTC
CDR3 protein: CASSYSGTVYYGYTF
clone size: NA
V gene: TRBV6-5
J gene: TRBJ1-2
D gene: TRBD1

CDR3 DNA: TGCGCCAGCAGCTCCGCCCAAGGCTACACCTTC
CDR3 protein: CASSSAQGYTF
clone size: NA
V gene: TRBV5-1
J gene: TRBJ1-2
D gene: NA

CDR3 DNA: TGTGCCAGCAGCTTACTCCAGGGTAATGAGCAGTTCTTC
CDR3 protein: CASSLLQGNEQFF
clone size: NA
V gene: TRBV7-3
J gene: TRBJ2-1
D gene: NA

CDR3 DNA: TGTGCCAGCAGCTTGGGTCAGGGGGATGGCTACACCTTC
CDR3 protein: CASSLGQGDGYTF
clone size: NA
V gene: TRBV5-6
J gene: TRBJ1-2
D gene: TRBD1

CDR3 DNA: TGCGCCAGCAGTGAGGGACTAGAGGTCGATGAGCAGTTCTTC
CDR3 protein: CASSEGLEVDEQFF
clone size: NA
V gene: TRBV10-1
J gene: TRBJ2-1
D gene: TRBD2

CDR3 DNA: TGTGCCAGCAGCTCCTCCGCCACTAGCTCCTACGAGCAGTACTTC
CDR3 protein: CASSSSATSSYEQYF
clone size: once
V gene: TRBV11-2
J gene: TRBJ2-7
D gene: NA

CDR3 DNA: TGTGCCTGGAAAAATAACTGGGACAGGGTCAAAGCTAACTATGGCTACACCTTC
CDR3 protein: CAWKNNWDRVKANYGYTF
clone size: NA
V gene: TRBV30
J gene: TRBJ1-2
D gene: TRBD1

CDR3 DNA: TGTGCCAGTAGCGTAGCGGGAGTAGACCACGAGCAGTACTTC
CDR3 protein: CASSVAGVDHEQYF
clone size: once
V gene: TRBV19
J gene: TRBJ2-7
D gene: TRBD2

CDR3 DNA: TGTGCCAGCCAGAGAGATATTGAAGATGAAAAACTGTTTTTT
CDR3 protein: CASQRDIEDEKLFF
clone size: NA
V gene: TRBV2
J gene: TRBJ1-4
D gene: NA

CDR3 DNA: TGTGCCAGCAGCTCGAGGACAGGGTTAATTACCGGGGAGCTGTTTTTT
CDR3 protein: CASSSRTGLITGELFF
clone size: NA
V gene: TRBV27
J gene: TRBJ2-2
D gene: TRBD1

CDR3 DNA: TGTGCCAGCAGTCCTCAAACCGGGACTAGCGCAGATACGCAGTATTTT
CDR3 protein: CASSPQTGTSADTQYF
clone size: once
V gene: TRBV27
J gene: TRBJ2-3
D gene: TRBD2

CDR3 DNA: TGCGCCAGCAGCCAAGGAACAATGAACACTGAAGCTTTCTTT
CDR3 protein: CASSQGTMNTEAFF
clone size: NA
V gene: TRBV4-1
J gene: TRBJ1-1
D gene: NA

CDR3 DNA: TGTGCCAGTAGTGGGGGGCTCGGGACTGAAGCTTTCTTT
CDR3 protein: CASSGGLGTEAFF
clone size: once
V gene: TRBV19
J gene: TRBJ1-1
D gene: NA

CDR3 DNA: TGTGCCAGCAGTTTTTCGGATACGCAGTATTTT
CDR3 protein: CASSFSDTQYF
clone size: NA
V gene: TRBV28
J gene: TRBJ2-3
D gene: NA

CDR3 DNA: TGTGCCAGCAGCTTGCGGGACGGCGGTTACGAGCAGTACTTC
CDR3 protein: CASSLRDGGYEQYF
clone size: NA
V gene: TRBV7-6
J gene: TRBJ2-7
D gene: NA

CDR3 DNA: TGTGCCAGTAGTCCCGGACAGGGGCTCCCCGCCGACTTC
CDR3 protein: CASSPGQGLPADF
clone size: NA
V gene: TRBV19
J gene: TRBJ2-7
D gene: TRBD1

CDR3 DNA: TGTGCCAGCAGGGCCGAGAACTCTGGGGCCAACGTCCTGACTTTC
CDR3 protein: CASRAENSGANVLTF
clone size: NA
V gene: TRBV6-6
J gene: TRBJ2-6
D gene: NA

CDR3 DNA: TGTGCCAGTAGTATTTCATTTGGGGGCCAGTACGAGCAGTACTTC
CDR3 protein: CASSISFGGQYEQYF
clone size: once
V gene: TRBV19
J gene: TRBJ2-7
D gene: NA

CDR3 DNA: TGTGCCAGCAGCCTGAGCGGGGTGATCACAGATACGCAGTATTTT
CDR3 protein: CASSLSGVITDTQYF
clone size: NA
V gene: TRBV7-9
J gene: TRBJ2-3
D gene: TRBD2

CDR3 DNA: TGTGCCAGTAGTACCGGGGGCAGTGGCAATCAGCCCCAGCATTTT
CDR3 protein: CASSTGGSGNQPQHF
clone size: NA
V gene: TRBV19
J gene: TRBJ1-5
D gene: NA

CDR3 DNA: TGTGCCAGCAGTCGACTAGCGGAGGGCTCCGAGCAGTACTTC
CDR3 protein: CASSRLAEGSEQYF
clone size: NA
V gene: TRBV7-6
J gene: TRBJ2-7
D gene: TRBD2

CDR3 DNA: TGTGCCAGCAGCCAAGGGGTGGGGGCATCCGGGGAGCTGTTTTTT
CDR3 protein: CASSQGVGASGELFF
clone size: NA
V gene: TRBV7-3
J gene: TRBJ2-2
D gene: NA

CDR3 DNA: TGTGCCAGCAGTTCTACAGGGGCCTCCTACGAGCAGTACTTC
CDR3 protein: CASSSTGASYEQYF
clone size: NA
V gene: TRBV28
J gene: TRBJ2-7
D gene: TRBD1

CDR3 DNA: TGTGCCAGCCTAGGGCAAGGAAACACCATATATTTT
CDR3 protein: CASLGQGNTIYF
clone size: once
V gene: TRBV9
J gene: TRBJ1-3
D gene: NA

CDR3 DNA: TGTGCCAGCAGTCCAGCGGGAGTGGGAGATACGCAGTATTTT
CDR3 protein: CASSPAGVGDTQYF
clone size: NA
V gene: TRBV28
J gene: TRBJ2-3
D gene: TRBD2

CDR3 DNA: TGTGCCAGCAGTGACCCCGCCCCACAGGGTTCCTCCTATAATTCACCCCTCCACTTT
CDR3 protein: CASSDPAPQGSSYNSPLHF
clone size: NA
V gene: TRBV2
J gene: TRBJ1-6
D gene: NA

CDR3 DNA: TGTGCCAGCAGCGGGACAGGGGCGTATGGCTACACCTTC
CDR3 protein: CASSGTGAYGYTF
clone size: once
V gene: TRBV2
J gene: TRBJ1-2
D gene: TRBD1

CDR3 DNA: TGTGCCAGTAGTATGTTCAGCGGGGGGCCTGGCACAGATACGCAGTATTTT
CDR3 protein: CASSMFSGGPGTDTQYF
clone size: NA
V gene: TRBV19
J gene: TRBJ2-3
D gene: TRBD2

CDR3 DNA: TGTGCCAGCCGCAGGCAGGGATTCTCCTACGAGCAGTACTTC
CDR3 protein: CASRRQGFSYEQYF
clone size: NA
V gene: TRBV5-6
J gene: TRBJ2-7
D gene: NA

CDR3 DNA: TGTGCCAGCAGCCAAGATTCCGGGCTCCCGAACACTGAAGCTTTCTTT
CDR3 protein: CASSQDSGLPNTEAFF
clone size: NA
V gene: TRBV14
J gene: TRBJ1-1
D gene: NA

CDR3 DNA: TGTGCCAGCAGTGAAATGGGCGGGGTGCAGTTCTTC
CDR3 protein: CASSEMGGVQFF
clone size: NA
V gene: TRBV6-1
J gene: TRBJ2-1
D gene: NA

CDR3 DNA: TGTGCCAGCAGCCCCGAGGGGGGGAATGAAAAACTGTTTTTT
CDR3 protein: CASSPEGGNEKLFF
clone size: NA
V gene: TRBV9
J gene: TRBJ1-4
D gene: NA

CDR3 DNA: TGTGCCAGCAGCGCCCTGGGGCGGCCTTTCTTT
CDR3 protein: CASSALGRPFF
clone size: NA
V gene: TRBV7-9
J gene: TRBJ1-1
D gene: NA

CDR3 DNA: TGTGCCAGCAGCTTAAACAATGAGCAGTTCTTC
CDR3 protein: CASSLNNEQFF
clone size: NA
V gene: TRBV11-2
J gene: TRBJ2-1
D gene: NA

CDR3 DNA: TGTGCCAGCAGCTTTGGGACAGGGACCTACGAGCAGTACTTC
CDR3 protein: CASSFGTGTYEQYF
clone size: once
V gene: TRBV11-2
J gene: TRBJ2-7
D gene: TRBD1

CDR3 DNA: TGCGCCAGCAGTTTAGAACTCGGGGGGCCAGAGACCCAGTACTTC
CDR3 protein: CASSLELGGPETQYF
clone size: NA
V gene: TRBV5-1
J gene: TRBJ2-5
D gene: NA

CDR3 DNA: TGTGCCAGCAGCTCCTACAGGGGGCAAGAAGCTTTCTTT
CDR3 protein: CASSSYRGQEAFF
clone size: NA
V gene: TRBV5-6
J gene: TRBJ1-1
D gene: TRBD1

CDR3 DNA: TGTGCCAGCAGCTTACTAGCTAGCACCGGGGAGCTGTTTTTT
CDR3 protein: CASSLLASTGELFF
clone size: NA
V gene: TRBV6-6
J gene: TRBJ2-2
D gene: NA

CDR3 DNA: TGCGCCAGCAGCCAAGATTGGACTAGCGGGTACGAGCAGTACTTC
CDR3 protein: CASSQDWTSGYEQYF
clone size: NA
V gene: TRBV4-3
J gene: TRBJ2-7
D gene: TRBD2

CDR3 DNA: TGTGCCAGCAGTTTTGGACAGGTCTACGAGCAGTACTTC
CDR3 protein: CASSFGQVYEQYF
clone size: NA
V gene: TRBV28
J gene: TRBJ2-7
D gene: TRBD1

CDR3 DNA: TGTGCCAGCAGCGTAGGGACAGGCTACAATCAGCCCCAGCATTTT
CDR3 protein: CASSVGTGYNQPQHF
clone size: NA
V gene: TRBV9
J gene: TRBJ1-5
D gene: TRBD1

CDR3 DNA: TGCGCCACCCGACCCAGAGCGAACACCGGGGAGCTGTTTTTT
CDR3 protein: CATRPRANTGELFF
clone size: NA
V gene: TRBV4-1
J gene: TRBJ2-2
D gene: NA

CDR3 DNA: TGTGCCAGTAGTTTTGGGGCCGTTCGGGAGTTT
CDR3 protein: CASSFGAVREF
clone size: NA
V gene: TRBV19
J gene: TRBJ1-1
D gene: NA

CDR3 DNA: TGTGCCAGCAGTTTATCGGAGCGGGTCACAGATACGCAGTATTTT
CDR3 protein: CASSLSERVTDTQYF
clone size: NA
V gene: TRBV28
J gene: TRBJ2-3
D gene: NA

CDR3 DNA: TGTGCCAGCAGTTACTCGATAACGCAGCTGAACACTGAAGCTTTCTTT
CDR3 protein: CASSYSITQLNTEAFF
clone size: NA
V gene: TRBV6-5
J gene: TRBJ1-1
D gene: NA

CDR3 DNA: TGTGCCAGCAGCCAGGGGGTGGGCGCATTCTATGGCTACACCTTC
CDR3 protein: CASSQGVGAFYGYTF
clone size: once
V gene: TRBV5-4
J gene: TRBJ1-2
D gene: TRBD1

CDR3 DNA: TGCAGCGTTGATGGTCGGACCTCCGGGGCAGCAGATACGCAGTATTTT
CDR3 protein: CSVDGRTSGAADTQYF
clone size: NA
V gene: TRBV29-1
J gene: TRBJ2-3
D gene: NA

CDR3 DNA: TGTGCCAGCAGTCCATCCCCGACAGGGACCTATGGCTACACCTTC
CDR3 protein: CASSPSPTGTYGYTF
clone size: NA
V gene: TRBV27
J gene: TRBJ1-2
D gene: TRBD1

CDR3 DNA: TGTGCCAGCAGCCACGGGGGTGCCTACGAGCAGTACTTC
CDR3 protein: CASSHGGAYEQYF
clone size: NA
V gene: TRBV7-9
J gene: TRBJ2-7
D gene: NA

CDR3 DNA: TGTGCCAGCAGCCAAGATCCAGGTCCTCCGAACACCGGGGAGCTGTTTTTT
CDR3 protein: CASSQDPGPPNTGELFF
clone size: NA
V gene: TRBV4-2
J gene: TRBJ2-2
D gene: NA

CDR3 DNA: TGCGCCAGCAGCCAAGCCCCCGGCGGGAGTACCTACGAGCAGTACTTC
CDR3 protein: CASSQAPGGSTYEQYF
clone size: NA
V gene: TRBV4-1
J gene: TRBJ2-7
D gene: TRBD2

CDR3 DNA: TGTGCCAGCAGCCCCCGGACTAGCGGGGAGAGATCCCATGAGCAGTTCTTC
CDR3 protein: CASSPRTSGERSHEQFF
clone size: NA
V gene: TRBV11-3
J gene: TRBJ2-1
D gene: TRBD2

CDR3 DNA: TGCGCCAGCAGTCCGTATCAGAGGCGGGAGACCCAGTACTTC
CDR3 protein: CASSPYQRRETQYF
clone size: NA
V gene: TRBV23-1
J gene: TRBJ2-5
D gene: NA

CDR3 DNA: TGTGCCAGCAGCCAAAGGGAAGATGAGCAGTTCTTC
CDR3 protein: CASSQREDEQFF
clone size: NA
V gene: TRBV11-2
J gene: TRBJ2-1
D gene: NA

CDR3 DNA: TGTGCCAGCAGTTTTCTTGGTCCAGGGAACCTACCTGGGGAATATGGCTACACCTTC
CDR3 protein: CASSFLGPGNLPGEYGYTF
clone size: NA
V gene: TRBV28
J gene: TRBJ1-2
D gene: NA

CDR3 DNA: TGTGCCAGCAGCCCGGACAGGGAAGCTTTCTTT
CDR3 protein: CASSPDREAFF
clone size: NA
V gene: TRBV7-9
J gene: TRBJ1-1
D gene: TRBD1

CDR3 DNA: TGTGCCAGCATCCATTTCCGGACAGAAGGGTACGAGCAGTACTTC
CDR3 protein: CASIHFRTEGYEQYF
clone size: NA
V gene: TRBV5-6
J gene: TRBJ2-7
D gene: NA

CDR3 DNA: TGTGCCAGCAGTGACTCCGGGATCTCCTACGAGCAGTACTTC
CDR3 protein: CASSDSGISYEQYF
clone size: once
V gene: TRBV6-1
J gene: TRBJ2-7
D gene: NA